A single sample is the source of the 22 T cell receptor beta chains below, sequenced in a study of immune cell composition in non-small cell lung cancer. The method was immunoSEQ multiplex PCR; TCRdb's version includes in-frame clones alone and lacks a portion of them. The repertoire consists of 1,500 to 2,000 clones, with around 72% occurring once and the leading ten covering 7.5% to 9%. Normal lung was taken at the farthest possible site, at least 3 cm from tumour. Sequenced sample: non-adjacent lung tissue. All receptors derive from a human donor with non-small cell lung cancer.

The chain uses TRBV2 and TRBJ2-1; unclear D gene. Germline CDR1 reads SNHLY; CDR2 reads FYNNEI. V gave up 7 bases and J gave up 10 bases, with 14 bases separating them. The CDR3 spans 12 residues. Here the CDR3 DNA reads TGTGCCAGCACCCGAGACATCTCCGAGCAGTTCTTC. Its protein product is CASTRDISEQFF.

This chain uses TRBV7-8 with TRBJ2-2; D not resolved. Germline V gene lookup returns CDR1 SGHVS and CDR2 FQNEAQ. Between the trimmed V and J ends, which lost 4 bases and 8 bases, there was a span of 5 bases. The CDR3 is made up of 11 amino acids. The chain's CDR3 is CASSWAGELFF. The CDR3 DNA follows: TGTGCCAGCAGCTGGGCTGGGGAGCTGTTTTTT.

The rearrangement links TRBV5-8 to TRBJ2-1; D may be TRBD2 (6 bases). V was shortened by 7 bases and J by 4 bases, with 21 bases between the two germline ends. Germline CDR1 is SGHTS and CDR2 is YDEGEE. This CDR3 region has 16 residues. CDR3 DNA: TGTGCCAGCCCTGCCCTGGGGCGGAGGGGTTACAATGAGCAGTTCTTC. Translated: CASPALGRRGYNEQFF.

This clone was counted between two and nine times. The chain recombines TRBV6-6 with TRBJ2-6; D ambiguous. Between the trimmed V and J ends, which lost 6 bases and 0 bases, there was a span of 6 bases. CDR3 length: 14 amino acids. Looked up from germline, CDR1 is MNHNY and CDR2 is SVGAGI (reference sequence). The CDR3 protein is CASSPGSGANVLTF. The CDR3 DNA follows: TGTGCCAGCAGCCCCGGCTCTGGGGCCAACGTCCTGACTTTC.

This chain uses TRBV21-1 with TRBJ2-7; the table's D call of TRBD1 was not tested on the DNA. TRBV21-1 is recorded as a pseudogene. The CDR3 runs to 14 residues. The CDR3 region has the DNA TGTGCCAGCAGCAAAAGGTTGGGCTACTACGAGCAGTACTTC. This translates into CASSKRLGYYEQYF.

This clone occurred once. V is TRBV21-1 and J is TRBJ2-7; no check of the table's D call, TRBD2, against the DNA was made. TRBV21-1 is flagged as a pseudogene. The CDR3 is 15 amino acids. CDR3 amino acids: CASSNPRTPGGEQYF. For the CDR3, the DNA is TGTGCCAGCAGCAATCCTAGGACACCCGGGGGAGAGCAGTACTTC.

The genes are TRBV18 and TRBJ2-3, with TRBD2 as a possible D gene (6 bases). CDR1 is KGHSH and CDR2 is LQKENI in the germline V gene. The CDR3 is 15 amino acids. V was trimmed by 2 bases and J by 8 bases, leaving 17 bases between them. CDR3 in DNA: TGTGCCAGCTCACCAGAACAGACCCCCGGGGGTACGCAGTATTTT. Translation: CASSPEQTPGGTQYF.

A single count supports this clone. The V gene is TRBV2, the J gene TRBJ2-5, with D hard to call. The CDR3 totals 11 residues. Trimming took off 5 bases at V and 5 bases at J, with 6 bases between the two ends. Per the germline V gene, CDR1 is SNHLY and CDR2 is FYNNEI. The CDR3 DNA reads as TGTGCCAGCAGTAAACGGGAGACCCAGTACTTC. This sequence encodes CASSKRETQYF.

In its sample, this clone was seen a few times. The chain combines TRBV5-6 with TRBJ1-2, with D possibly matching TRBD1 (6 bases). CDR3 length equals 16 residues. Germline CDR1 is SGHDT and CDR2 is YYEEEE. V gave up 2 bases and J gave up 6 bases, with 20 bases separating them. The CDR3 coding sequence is TGTGCCAGCAGCTTAGGTGGCAGGGGCCGAGGACATGGCTACACCTTC. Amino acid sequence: CASSLGGRGRGHGYTF.

CDR3 loop: CASSPDYYNEQFF. The CDR3 DNA follows: TGTGCCAGCAGTCCGGACTACTACAATGAGCAGTTCTTC. The V gene is TRBV2, the J gene TRBJ2-1, with D possibly TRBD2 on 6 matching bases. The germline V and J ends were trimmed by 5 bases and 3 bases, with 8 bases remaining between them. The CDR3 loop spans 13 amino acids. Germline values: CDR1 SNHLY, CDR2 FYNNEI. Looking up the rest from reference TRBV2 and TRBJ2-1 gives the full variable domain: EPEVTQTPSHQVTQMGQEVILRCVPISNHLYFYWYRQILGQKVEFLVSFYNNEISEKSEIFDDQFSVERPDGSNFTLKIRSTKLEDSAMYFCASSPDYYNEQFFGPGTRLTVL.

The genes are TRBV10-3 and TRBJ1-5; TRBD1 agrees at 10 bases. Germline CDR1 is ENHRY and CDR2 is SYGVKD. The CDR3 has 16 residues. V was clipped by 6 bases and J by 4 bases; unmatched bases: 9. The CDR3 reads CAIRPGTGDSNQPQHF. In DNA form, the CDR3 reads TGTGCCATCAGACCCGGGACAGGGGATTCAAATCAGCCCCAGCATTTT.

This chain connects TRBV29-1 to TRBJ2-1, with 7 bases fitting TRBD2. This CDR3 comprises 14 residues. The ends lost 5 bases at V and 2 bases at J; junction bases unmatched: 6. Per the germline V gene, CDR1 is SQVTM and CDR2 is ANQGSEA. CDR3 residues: CSVYLAVAYNEQFF. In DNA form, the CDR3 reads TGCAGCGTTTATCTAGCGGTAGCCTACAATGAGCAGTTCTTC.

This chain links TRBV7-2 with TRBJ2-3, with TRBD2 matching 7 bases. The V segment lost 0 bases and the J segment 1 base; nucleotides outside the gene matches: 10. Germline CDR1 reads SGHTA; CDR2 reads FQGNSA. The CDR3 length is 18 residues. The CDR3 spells CASSLAVGARGGTDTQYF. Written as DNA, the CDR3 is TGTGCCAGCAGCTTAGCGGTCGGGGCTCGGGGGGGCACAGATACGCAGTATTTT.

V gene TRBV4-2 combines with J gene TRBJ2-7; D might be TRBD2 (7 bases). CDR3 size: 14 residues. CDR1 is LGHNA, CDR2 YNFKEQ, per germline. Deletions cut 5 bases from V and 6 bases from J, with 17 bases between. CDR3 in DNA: TGTGCCAGCAGCTTAGGGGGGGCCCAGATCGAGCAGTACTTC. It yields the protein CASSLGGAQIEQYF.

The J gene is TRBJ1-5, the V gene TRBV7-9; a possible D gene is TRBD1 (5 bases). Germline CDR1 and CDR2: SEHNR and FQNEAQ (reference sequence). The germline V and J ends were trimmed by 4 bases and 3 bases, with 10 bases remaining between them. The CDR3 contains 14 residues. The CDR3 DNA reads TGTGCCAGCAGCTCCGGGACTCTCAATCAGCCCCAGCATTTT. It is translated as CASSSGTLNQPQHF.

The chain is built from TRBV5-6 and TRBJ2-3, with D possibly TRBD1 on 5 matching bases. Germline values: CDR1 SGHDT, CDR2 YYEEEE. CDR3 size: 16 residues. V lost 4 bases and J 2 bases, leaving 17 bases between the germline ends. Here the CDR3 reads CASSRMAGLHTDTQYF. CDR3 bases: TGTGCCAGCAGCCGGATGGCAGGGCTTCACACAGATACGCAGTATTTT. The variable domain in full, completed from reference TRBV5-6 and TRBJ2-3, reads DAGVTQSPTHLIKTRGQQVTLRCSPKSGHDTVSWYQQALGQGPQFIFQYYEEEERQRGNFPDRFSGHQFPNYSSELNVNALLLGDSALYLCASSRMAGLHTDTQYFGPGTRLTVL.

The CDR3 nucleotides read TGTGCCAGCAGTGAAGCGTGGAGGGAGCAGTACTTC. This sequence encodes CASSEAWREQYF. V gene TRBV6-1 combines with J gene TRBJ2-7; possible D gene TRBD2, 5 bases. Trimming took 0 bases from V and 7 from J, leaving 7 bases between them. CDR1 and CDR2 (germline): MNHNS, SASEGT. This CDR3 contains 12 residues.

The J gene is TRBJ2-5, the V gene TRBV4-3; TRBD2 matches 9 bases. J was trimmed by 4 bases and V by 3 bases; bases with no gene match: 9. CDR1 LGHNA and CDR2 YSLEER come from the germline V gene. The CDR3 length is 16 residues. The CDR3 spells CASSHGVAGELETQYF. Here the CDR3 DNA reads TGCGCCAGCAGCCATGGGGTAGCGGGAGAACTAGAGACCCAGTACTTC.

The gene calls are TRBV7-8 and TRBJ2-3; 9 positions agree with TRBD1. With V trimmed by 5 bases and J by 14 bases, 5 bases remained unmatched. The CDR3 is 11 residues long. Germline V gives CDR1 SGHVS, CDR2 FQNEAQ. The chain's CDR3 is CASSLGQGPYF. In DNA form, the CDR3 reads TGTGCCAGCAGCCTGGGACAGGGACCGTATTTT.

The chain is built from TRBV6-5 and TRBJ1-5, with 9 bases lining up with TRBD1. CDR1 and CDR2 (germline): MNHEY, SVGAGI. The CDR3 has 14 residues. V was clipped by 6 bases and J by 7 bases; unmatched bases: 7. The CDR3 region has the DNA TGTGCCAGCAGCCCAACAGGGGGCCTCCAGCCCCAGCATTTT. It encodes CASSPTGGLQPQHF.

DNA of the CDR3: TGTGCCAGCAGTTTAGCGGGGGGGCCCAATGAGCAGTTCTTC. As protein: CASSLAGGPNEQFF. This sequence joins TRBV6-1 and TRBJ2-1; 11 nucleotides agree with TRBD2. With 5 bases clipped from V and 6 bases from J, the junction kept 3 bases outside the gene matches. Germline CDR1 reads MNHNS; CDR2 reads SASEGT. The CDR3 spans 14 residues.

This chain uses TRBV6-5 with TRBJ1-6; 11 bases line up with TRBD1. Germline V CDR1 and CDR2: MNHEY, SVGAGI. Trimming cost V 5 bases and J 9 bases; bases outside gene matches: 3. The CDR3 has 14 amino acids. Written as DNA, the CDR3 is TGTGCCAGCAGTCCGGGACAGGGGGTTTCACCCCTCCACTTT. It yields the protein CASSPGQGVSPLHF.